The 22 T cell receptor beta chains listed next were all sequenced from one sample in a study of monozygotic twins with inflammatory bowel disease. TCRdb re-called the 5' RACE reads and gives one entry per CDR3 protein, without DNA. This sample's table reports about 350,000 distinct CDR3 sequences. The sequenced sample was blood. These receptor sequences come from a human donor with ulcerative colitis or Crohn's disease, or a healthy co-twin of an affected twin (not recorded which).

V is TRBV30 and J is TRBJ2-3; TCRdb lists TRBD2, though no DNA is available to test this call. Per germline, CDR1 GTSNPN and CDR2 SVGIG (reference sequence). The CDR3 extends over 14 amino acids. The CDR3 here is CAWSLSGGGDTQYF.

The chain employs TRBV20-1 and TRBJ2-3; absent DNA, TCRdb's TRBD2 call cannot be checked. This CDR3 comprises 17 residues. Germline CDR1 is DFQATT and CDR2 is SNEGSKA (reference sequence). The CDR3 loop is CSALRTSGGFSTDTQYF.

The V gene is TRBV27, the J gene TRBJ2-6; TCRdb gives TRBD2 as the D gene, but with no DNA this cannot be confirmed. CDR3 length: 19 residues. Germline V CDR1 and CDR2: MNHEY, SMNVEV (reference sequence). The CDR3 sequence is CASSTRLAGVLSGANVLTF.

CDR3 amino acids: CASSSRPGSLYEQYF. The rearrangement uses TRBV7-8 and TRBJ2-7; TCRdb calls TRBD1, which cannot be checked without DNA. Germline loops: CDR1 SGHVS, CDR2 FQNEAQ. The CDR3 contains 15 residues.

The rearrangement uses TRBV5-1 and TRBJ1-1; TCRdb outputs TRBD1, but without DNA this stays unchecked. There are 14 residues in the CDR3. Germline CDR1 and CDR2: SGHRS and YFSETQ. CDR3 residues: CASSLFGDGTEAFF.

The rearrangement uses TRBV28 and TRBJ2-1; TCRdb's assignment of TRBD1 cannot be checked, as there is no DNA. The CDR3 loop spans 15 amino acids. Germline V gives CDR1 MDHEN, CDR2 SYDVKM. CDR3 loop: CASSFRLARGNEQFF.

The V and J genes are TRBV3-1 and TRBJ2-1. This CDR3 has 11 residues. Germline V gives CDR1 LGHDT, CDR2 YNNKEL (reference sequence). The CDR3: CASSLLSEQFF.

The J gene is TRBJ2-2, the V gene TRBV5-1. The CDR3 spans 12 residues. Germline lookup yields CDR1 SGHRS and CDR2 YFSETQ. The CDR3 sequence is CASSLAAGELFF.

The V gene is TRBV7-7, the J gene TRBJ2-1; TCRdb outputs TRBD2, but without DNA this stays unchecked. There are 15 residues in the CDR3. Germline V gene sequence: CDR1 SSHAT, CDR2 FNYEAQ (reference sequence). The CDR3 is CASSLGSGSNNEQFF.

The chain has TRBV7-9 and TRBJ2-4; TCRdb proposes TRBD2, but this gene call is untestable without DNA. This CDR3 comprises 16 residues. Germline CDR1 and CDR2: SEHNR and FQNEAQ (reference sequence). The CDR3 is CASSLLAGTQLNIQYF.

This chain joins TRBV9 and TRBJ2-1; the D call of TRBD1 rests on TCRdb alone, since no DNA is present to check it. Germline CDR1 is SGDLS and CDR2 is YYNGEE. The CDR3 has 16 amino acids. CDR3 protein: CASSPYRDPSADEQFF.

The chain recombines TRBV15 with TRBJ2-1. Germline V lookup: CDR1 LNHNV, CDR2 YYDKDF (reference sequence). The CDR3 loop spans 16 amino acids. CDR3 loop: CATSRDSAGGLGEQFF.

CDR3 loop: CASSQNQGQGYEQYF. The V call is TRBV4-1, the J call TRBJ2-7; TCRdb's assignment of TRBD1 cannot be checked, as there is no DNA. Per the germline V gene, CDR1 is MGHRA and CDR2 is YSYEKL. The CDR3 covers 15 residues.

V usage is TRBV6-1 and J usage is TRBJ1-1; the TCRdb call, TRBD1, lacks DNA for checking. Germline V CDR1 and CDR2: MNHNS, SASEGT. The CDR3 loop spans 12 amino acids. The CDR3 reads CASREIRGVPAF.

The chain has TRBV7-9 and TRBJ1-5; the TCRdb D gene call, TRBD1, has no DNA to confirm it. The CDR3 runs to 14 residues. Germline CDR1 is SEHNR and CDR2 is FQNEAQ (reference sequence). CDR3 amino acids: CASSSGQGVQPQHF.

The gene calls are TRBV7-2 and TRBJ2-5; with no DNA, the TCRdb D assignment of TRBD1 cannot be verified. CDR1 SGHTA and CDR2 FQGNSA come from the germline V gene. The CDR3 runs to 15 residues. This CDR3 reads CASSPRTGVGETQYF.

The chain carries TRBV5-1 and TRBJ2-4; TCRdb names TRBD1, which stays unverified in the absence of DNA. CDR3 length: 14 residues. The germline gives CDR1 SGHRS, CDR2 YFSETQ. CDR3 sequence: CASSLRTGENMQYF.

This chain connects TRBV14 to TRBJ1-1; without DNA, the TCRdb call of TRBD1 cannot be checked. Germline values: CDR1 SGHDN, CDR2 FVKESK. This CDR3 spans 13 amino acids. The CDR3 here is CASSQAMAGGAFF.

The chain links TRBV10-1 to TRBJ2-3. This CDR3 is 14 amino acids long. CDR1 is WNHNN, CDR2 SYGVQD, per germline (reference sequence). CDR3: CASSGVVHTDTQYF.

The chain has TRBV12-3 or TRBV12-4 and TRBJ1-1. This CDR3 is 13 amino acids long. The CDR3 reads CASSLPGGLEAFF.

The chain carries TRBV9 and TRBJ2-7; TCRdb gives TRBD2 as the D gene, but with no DNA this cannot be confirmed. The CDR3 has 14 amino acids. The germline gives CDR1 SGDLS, CDR2 YYNGEE. This CDR3 is CASSVDSPPYEQYF.

This rearrangement joins TRBV28 to TRBJ2-1; TCRdb designates TRBD1, a call that cannot be tested without DNA. CDR1 is MDHEN, CDR2 SYDVKM, per germline. The CDR3 spans 15 residues. CDR3 residues: CASSFWTGGFDEQFF.